A single T cell receptor (beta chain) is shown here with its context. The antigen remains unidentified. Produced via immunoSEQ multiplex PCR; TCRdb's table is partial and in-frame only. The data contain under 600,000 clones, 70% to 90% of them singletons. Described treatment: around 19 received Ad26.COV2.S at low or high dose, single or two shots; about 5 received placebo; per-sample allocation not given. Vaccine and placebo recipients were sampled on day 63 after the first injection. As its vector, the vaccine had Ad26, which expressed Wuhan-strain SARS-CoV-2 spike. These data belong to a study of Ad26.COV2.S vaccination and SARS-CoV-2 variants. Whole-study context: Administration of Ad26.COV2.S was intramuscular, either once or twice 56 days apart. Study results and caveats: Placebo recipients had lower spike-specific TCR breadth than vaccine recipients.

The length of the CDR3 is 16 residues. V shed 0 bases, J shed 7 bases, and the junction held 10 bases outside the gene matches. Germline CDR1 and CDR2: MNHEY and SVGAGI. The sample here was peripheral blood, taken in a trial of Ad26.COV2.S vaccine versus placebo. The receptor was derived from a person between 18 and 60 years old who received the Ad26.COV2.S COVID-19 vaccine or a placebo. This chain links TRBV6-5 with TRBJ1-2, with 8 bases lining up with TRBD1. This CDR3 is CASSYSRTDRGGGYTF. In nucleotides, the CDR3 is TGTGCCAGCAGTTACTCACGGACCGACAGGGGAGGTGGCTACACCTTC.